The rows below give T cell receptor beta chains drawn from one sample of a study of cytomegalovirus exposure and HLA in healthy donors. Sequencing was performed with immunoSEQ multiplex PCR; in TCRdb, only in-frame clones are kept and a portion is missing. The sample carries about 200,000 clones, 79% recorded once. Sequencing input: PBMCs. The source of these receptors is a girl aged 10 to 17 in good health and CMV-seropositive. The CDR3 runs from the conserved cysteine through the conserved F or W. The D gene is left open where the match is weak. The size of a clone is reported for some rows only, either as once, few or many, or as a class for expanded clones.

NA,NA,TRBJ2-5,TRBV7-6,CASSLDSQRSETQYF,TGTGCCAGCAGCTTAGACTCACAGCGGTCAGAGACCCAGTACTTC
NA,TRBD1,TRBJ2-3,TRBV5-1,CASSSGQGASDTQYF,TGCGCCAGCAGCTCCGGACAGGGGGCCTCAGATACGCAGTATTTT
NA,NA,TRBJ1-3,TRBV19,CASRTPAGNTIYF,TGTGCCAGTAGAACCCCAGCTGGAAACACCATATATTTT
NA,NA,TRBJ1-3,TRBV7-2,CASSLVFAGSGNTIYF,TGTGCCAGCAGCTTAGTCTTTGCGGGCTCTGGAAACACCATATATTTT
NA,NA,TRBJ2-3,TRBV23-1,CASSQTFSVEDTQYF,TGCGCCAGCAGTCAAACATTTAGCGTTGAAGATACGCAGTATTTT
once,TRBD2,TRBJ2-3,TRBV25-1,CASSEGGGAADTQYF,TGTGCCAGCAGTGAGGGCGGGGGGGCGGCAGATACGCAGTATTTT
NA,TRBD1,TRBJ2-5,TRBV7-8,CASSRQGKETQYF,TGTGCCAGCAGTCGACAGGGGAAAGAGACCCAGTACTTC
NA,TRBD2,TRBJ2-7,TRBV6-1,CASSAGLAGVHYEQYF,TGTGCCAGCAGTGCGGGACTAGCGGGGGTCCACTACGAGCAGTACTTC
once,NA,TRBJ2-3,TRBV15,CATSRERSGSTDTQYF,TGTGCCACCAGCAGAGAGAGGAGCGGGAGCACAGATACGCAGTATTTT
NA,NA,TRBJ1-4,TRBV13,CASSLGRGARKLFF,TGTGCCAGCAGCTTAGGCCGGGGGGCCCGGAAACTGTTTTTT
NA,TRBD2,TRBJ2-5,TRBV4-2,CASSQARGEQETQYF,TGTGCCAGCAGCCAAGCCCGGGGGGAGCAAGAGACCCAGTACTTC
NA,TRBD1,TRBJ1-5,TRBV11-3,CASSQGTGEEYTGGNQPQHF,TGTGCCAGCAGCCAAGGGACAGGGGAAGAATATACGGGAGGCAATCAGCCCCAGCATTTT
NA,NA,TRBJ2-5,TRBV9,CASSVEPSSWYQETQYF,TGTGCCAGCAGCGTAGAGCCCTCTTCCTGGTACCAAGAGACCCAGTACTTC
few,TRBD1,TRBJ2-5,TRBV11-2,CASSPRTGTQETQYF,TGTGCCAGCAGCCCCCGGACAGGAACCCAAGAGACCCAGTACTTC
NA,NA,TRBJ1-2,TRBV5-1,CASKTGGDQNYGYTF,TGCGCCAGCAAAACGGGGGGGGATCAAAACTATGGCTACACCTTC
NA,NA,TRBJ2-2,TRBV4-3,CASSQDASAPPGELFF,TGCGCCAGCAGCCAAGATGCCAGCGCCCCGCCCGGGGAGCTGTTTTTT
NA,NA,TRBJ1-2,TRBV6-5,CASSQGGGYTF,TGTGCCAGCAGTCAAGGGGGAGGCTACACCTTC
NA,TRBD1,TRBJ1-2,TRBV6-5,CASRPPGQGWGYTF,TGTGCCAGCAGACCGCCGGGACAGGGATGGGGCTACACCTTC
NA,NA,TRBJ2-3,TRBV7-6,CASSFAYQDTQYF,TGTGCCAGCAGCTTCGCGTATCAAGATACGCAGTATTTT
NA,NA,TRBJ1-4,TRBV11-2,CASSPRGAYTNEKLFF,TGTGCCAGCAGCCCCAGGGGCGCGTATACTAATGAAAAACTGTTTTTT
NA,NA,TRBJ2-7,TRBV15,CATSRDSGPLYEQYF,TGTGCCACCAGCAGAGATAGCGGACCTCTCTACGAGCAGTACTTC
NA,NA,TRBJ1-1,TRBV15,CATSRVTTPGSSNTEAFF,TGTGCCACCAGCAGAGTCACTACACCCGGGAGCTCAAACACTGAAGCTTTCTTT
large,TRBD2,TRBJ2-1,TRBV5-1,CASSGAGGYNEQFF,TGCGCCAGCAGCGGAGCGGGGGGGTACAATGAGCAGTTCTTC
NA,TRBD1,TRBJ1-1,TRBV7-2,CASSAHRGGNTEAFF,TGTGCCAGCAGCGCTCACAGGGGGGGGAACACTGAAGCTTTCTTT
NA,NA,TRBJ1-5,TRBV2,CASSMDGSQPQHF,TGTGCCAGCAGTATGGACGGGAGTCAGCCCCAGCATTTT
NA,NA,TRBJ2-2,TRBV5-6,CASSLRLALYGGELFF,TGTGCCAGCAGCTTAAGGCTAGCTCTCTATGGCGGGGAGCTGTTTTTT
NA,NA,TRBJ2-5,TRBV6-5,CASSYSRPARGETQYF,TGTGCCAGCAGTTACTCGCGACCCGCGAGAGGAGAGACCCAGTACTTC
NA,NA,TRBJ2-2,TRBV7-9,CASNIGTLTGELFF,TGTGCCAGCAATATCGGGACTCTCACCGGGGAGCTGTTTTTT
once,TRBD2,TRBJ2-5,TRBV5-1,CASRQSLAGIETQYF,TGCGCCAGCAGACAGAGCCTAGCGGGGATTGAGACCCAGTACTTC
NA,TRBD1,TRBJ1-2,TRBV27,CASTLRTGYGYTF,TGTGCCAGCACCCTCCGGACAGGCTATGGCTACACCTTC
NA,NA,TRBJ1-4,TRBV6-6,CASIGGANEKLFF,TGTGCCAGCATTGGGGGCGCAAATGAAAAACTGTTTTTT
NA,TRBD1,TRBJ1-5,TRBV6-6,CASSPPGGQGNQPQHF,TGTGCCAGCAGTCCACCAGGGGGACAGGGAAATCAGCCCCAGCATTTT
NA,NA,TRBJ2-7,TRBV25-1,CASSKLGGGPLSYEQYF,TGTGCCAGCAGTAAATTGGGGGGGGGCCCCCTCTCCTACGAGCAGTACTTC
NA,NA,TRBJ2-2,TRBV19,CASSIQGPRNTGELFF,TGTGCCAGTAGCATTCAGGGGCCCAGAAACACCGGGGAGCTGTTTTTT
NA,NA,TRBJ1-1,TRBV4-1,CASSQGRGGNTEAFF,TGCGCCAGCAGCCAAGGGCGTGGGGGCAACACTGAAGCTTTCTTT
NA,TRBD1,TRBJ1-2,TRBV6-1,CASSDWAGGGYTF,TGTGCCAGCAGTGATTGGGCAGGGGGTGGCTACACCTTC
NA,NA,TRBJ1-6,TRBV2,CASSQQAFLSPLHF,TGTGCCAGCAGTCAGCAGGCGTTCCTTTCACCCCTCCACTTT
NA,NA,TRBJ2-2,TRBV7-7,CASSLGEVGELFF,TGTGCCAGCAGCTTAGGCGAGGTCGGGGAGCTGTTTTTT
few,NA,TRBJ2-4,TRBV5-1,CASSLASGDTQYF,TGCGCCAGCAGCTTGGCCTCTGGGGACACTCAGTACTTC
once,TRBD1,TRBJ2-1,TRBV10-3,CATRDRGHNEQFF,TGTGCCACCCGGGACAGGGGGCACAATGAGCAGTTCTTC
NA,NA,TRBJ2-2,TRBV10-3,CAISGTPSVRLFF,TGTGCCATATCCGGGACACCCTCCGTTCGGCTGTTTTTT
NA,NA,TRBJ1-2,TRBV11-2,CASSLDYGLWQNSYGYTF,TGTGCCAGCAGCTTAGATTACGGGTTGTGGCAGAACTCATATGGCTACACCTTC
NA,NA,TRBJ2-7,TRBV7-2,CASSLAGGRLEQYF,TGTGCCAGCAGCTTAGCGGGGGGGCGGCTCGAGCAGTACTTC
once,NA,TRBJ1-2,TRBV19,CASSPGGGRNYGYTF,TGTGCCAGTAGTCCCGGCGGGGGACGGAACTATGGCTACACCTTC
NA,NA,TRBJ1-2,TRBV6-6,CASSYSGVETGYTF,TGTGCCAGCAGTTACTCGGGCGTGGAAACTGGCTACACCTTC
once,TRBD2,TRBJ2-2,TRBV4-3,CASSQTRSGGTGELFF,TGCGCCAGCAGCCAGACGCGGAGCGGGGGTACCGGGGAGCTGTTTTTT
NA,TRBD2,TRBJ2-3,TRBV9,CASSHPLLGGGAVEDTQYF,TGTGCCAGCAGCCACCCCCTGTTGGGCGGGGGGGCCGTTGAAGATACGCAGTATTTT
few,TRBD1,TRBJ2-1,TRBV6-1,CASSPGQKYNEQFF,TGTGCCAGCAGTCCGGGACAGAAGTACAATGAGCAGTTCTTC
NA,NA,TRBJ1-3,TRBV13,CASSLGPGRSGNTIYF,TGTGCCAGCAGCTTAGGGCCAGGGAGGTCTGGAAACACCATATATTTT
once,NA,TRBJ2-3,TRBV12-5,CASGPYLGTSTSTDTQYF,TGTGCTAGTGGTCCATACCTGGGGACAAGTACTAGCACAGATACGCAGTATTTT
NA,NA,TRBJ1-6,TRBV7-8,CASSPQGTNSPLHF,TGTGCCAGCAGCCCCCAGGGGACGAATTCACCCCTCCACTTT
NA,TRBD2,TRBJ2-1,TRBV9,CASSPDPPTSGGRNEQFF,TGTGCCAGCAGCCCCGACCCCCCGACTAGCGGGGGAAGGAATGAGCAGTTCTTC
NA,TRBD1,TRBJ2-7,TRBV12-5,CASQDRVPYEQYF,TGTGCTAGCCAGGACAGGGTTCCGTACGAGCAGTACTTC
NA,NA,TRBJ2-4,TRBV5-1,CASSLRDSLAKNIQYF,TGCGCCAGCAGCCTACGGGACTCTCTAGCCAAAAACATTCAGTACTTC
few,TRBD1,TRBJ2-5,TRBV7-9,CASSWNRDRAQETQYF,TGTGCCAGCAGCTGGAATAGGGACAGGGCCCAAGAGACCCAGTACTTC
NA,TRBD2,TRBJ2-3,TRBV10-3,CAISPGTSADTQYF,TGTGCCATCAGTCCCGGGACTAGCGCAGATACGCAGTATTTT
NA,TRBD1,TRBJ2-1,TRBV30,CAWSGDRAQEQFF,TGTGCCTGGAGTGGGGACAGGGCACAGGAGCAGTTCTTC
once,TRBD2,TRBJ2-7,TRBV7-2,CASSLAGGNYEQYF,TGTGCCAGCAGCTTAGCGGGGGGGAATTACGAGCAGTACTTC
NA,NA,TRBJ2-2,TRBV10-1,CASSADIGSTGELFF,TGCGCCAGCAGTGCGGACATAGGGTCGACCGGGGAGCTGTTTTTT
NA,TRBD1,TRBJ2-3,TRBV5-6,CASPRGQGTQWTQYF,TGTGCCAGCCCGAGGGGACAGGGGACACAGTGGACGCAGTATTTT